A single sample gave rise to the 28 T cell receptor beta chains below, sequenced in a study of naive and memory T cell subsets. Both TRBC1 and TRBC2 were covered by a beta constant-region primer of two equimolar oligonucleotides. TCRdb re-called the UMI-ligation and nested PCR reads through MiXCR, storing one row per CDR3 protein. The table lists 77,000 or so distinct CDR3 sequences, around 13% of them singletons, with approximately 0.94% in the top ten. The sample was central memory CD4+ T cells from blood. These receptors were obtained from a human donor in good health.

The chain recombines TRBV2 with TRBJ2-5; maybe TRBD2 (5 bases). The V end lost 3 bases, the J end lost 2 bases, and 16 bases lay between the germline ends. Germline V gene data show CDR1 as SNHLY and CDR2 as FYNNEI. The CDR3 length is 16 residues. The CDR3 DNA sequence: TGTGCCAGCAGTGACGGGCCGAGGGCTAGTCAAGAGACCCAGTACTTC. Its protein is CASSDGPRASQETQYF.

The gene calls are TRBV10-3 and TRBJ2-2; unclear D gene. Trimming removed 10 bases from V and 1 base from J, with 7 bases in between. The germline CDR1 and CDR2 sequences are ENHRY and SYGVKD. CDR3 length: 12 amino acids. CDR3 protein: CATTQNTGELFF. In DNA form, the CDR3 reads TGTGCCACCACTCAGAACACCGGGGAGCTGTTTTTT.

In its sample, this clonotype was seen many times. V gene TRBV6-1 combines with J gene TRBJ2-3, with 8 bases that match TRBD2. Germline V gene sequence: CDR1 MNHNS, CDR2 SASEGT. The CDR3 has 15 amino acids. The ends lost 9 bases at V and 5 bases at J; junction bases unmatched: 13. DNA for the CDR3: TGTGCCAGTAGTAGCGGGATTGTTTTGGTAGATACGCAGTATTTT. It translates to CASSSGIVLVDTQYF.

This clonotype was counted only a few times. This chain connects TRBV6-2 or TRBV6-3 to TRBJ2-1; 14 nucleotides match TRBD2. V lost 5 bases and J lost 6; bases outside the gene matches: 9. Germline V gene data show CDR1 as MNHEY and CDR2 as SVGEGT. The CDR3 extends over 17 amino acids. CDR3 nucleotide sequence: TGTGCCAGCAGTGCCGCCCGACTAGCGGGAGGGGCCAATGAGCAGTTCTTC. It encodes CASSAARLAGGANEQFF.

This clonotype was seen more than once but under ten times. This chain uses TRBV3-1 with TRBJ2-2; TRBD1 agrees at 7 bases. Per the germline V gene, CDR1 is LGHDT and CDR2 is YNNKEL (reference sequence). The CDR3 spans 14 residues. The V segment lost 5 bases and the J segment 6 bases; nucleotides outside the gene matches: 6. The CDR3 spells CASSWTGRAGELFF. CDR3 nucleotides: TGTGCCAGCAGCTGGACAGGTCGTGCCGGGGAGCTGTTTTTT.

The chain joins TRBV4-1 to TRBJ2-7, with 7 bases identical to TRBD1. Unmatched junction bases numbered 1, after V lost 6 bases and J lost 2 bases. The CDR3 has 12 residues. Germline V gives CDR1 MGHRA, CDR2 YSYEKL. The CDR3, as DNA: TGCGCCAGCAGGGGGACAGCCTACGAGCAGTACTTC. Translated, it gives CASRGTAYEQYF.

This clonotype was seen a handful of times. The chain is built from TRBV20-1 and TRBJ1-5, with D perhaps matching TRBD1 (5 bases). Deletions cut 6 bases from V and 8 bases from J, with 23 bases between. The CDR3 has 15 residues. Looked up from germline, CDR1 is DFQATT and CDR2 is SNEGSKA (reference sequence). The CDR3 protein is CSANPGTLGFEPQHF. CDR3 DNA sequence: TGCAGTGCAAACCCCGGGACGCTCGGTTTCGAGCCCCAGCATTTT.

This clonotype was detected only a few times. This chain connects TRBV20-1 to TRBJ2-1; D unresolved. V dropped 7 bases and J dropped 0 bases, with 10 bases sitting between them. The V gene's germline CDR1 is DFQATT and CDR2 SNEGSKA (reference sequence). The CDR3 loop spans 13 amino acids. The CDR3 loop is CSGFGASYNEQFF. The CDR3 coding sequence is TGCAGTGGCTTTGGTGCCTCCTACAATGAGCAGTTCTTC.

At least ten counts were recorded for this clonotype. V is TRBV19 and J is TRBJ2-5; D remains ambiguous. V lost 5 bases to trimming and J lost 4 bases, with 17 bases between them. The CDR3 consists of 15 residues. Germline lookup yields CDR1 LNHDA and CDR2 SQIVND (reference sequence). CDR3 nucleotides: TGTGCCAGTAGTCGAGTCGACCCGGGTCCAGAGACCCAGTACTTC. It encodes CASSRVDPGPETQYF. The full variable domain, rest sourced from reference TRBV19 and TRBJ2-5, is DGGITQSPKYLFRKEGQNVTLSCEQNLNHDAMYWYRQDPGQGLRLIYYSQIVNDFQKGDIAEGYSVSREKKESFPLTVTSAQKNPTAFYLCASSRVDPGPETQYFGPGTRLLVL.

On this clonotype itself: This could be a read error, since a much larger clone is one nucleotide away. CDR3 DNA: TGCAGTGCTAGAGATCCCAGCGGGAGGGCCGGTGAGCAGTTCTTC. Protein product: CSARDPSGRAGEQFF. The V call is TRBV20-1, the J call TRBJ2-1; TRBD2 matches 10 bases. CDR1 is DFQATT, CDR2 SNEGSKA, per germline (reference sequence). The CDR3 is 15 residues long. V dropped 0 bases and J dropped 9; count of bases not matched to a gene: 8.

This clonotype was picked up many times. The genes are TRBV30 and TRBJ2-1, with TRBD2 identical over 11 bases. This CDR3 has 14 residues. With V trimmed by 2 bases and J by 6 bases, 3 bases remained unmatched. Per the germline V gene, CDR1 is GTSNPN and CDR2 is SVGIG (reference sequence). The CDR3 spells CAWSRLAGFNEQFF. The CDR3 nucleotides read TGTGCCTGGAGTCGACTAGCGGGATTCAATGAGCAGTTCTTC.

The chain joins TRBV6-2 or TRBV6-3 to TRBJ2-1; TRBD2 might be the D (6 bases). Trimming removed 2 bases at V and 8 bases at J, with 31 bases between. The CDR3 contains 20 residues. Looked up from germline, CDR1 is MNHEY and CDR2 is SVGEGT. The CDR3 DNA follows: TGTGCCAGCAGTTACCCCTCCCGGGTAGATCGGGGGAGTGGAGGCCATGAGCAGTTCTTC. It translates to CASSYPSRVDRGSGGHEQFF.

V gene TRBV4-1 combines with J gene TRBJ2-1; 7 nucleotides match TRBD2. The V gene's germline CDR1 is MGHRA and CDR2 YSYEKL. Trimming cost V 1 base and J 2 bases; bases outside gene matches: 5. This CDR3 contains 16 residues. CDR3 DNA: TGCGCCAGCAGCCAAGGGAGCGGGGCCGCCTACAATGAGCAGTTCTTC. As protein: CASSQGSGAAYNEQFF.

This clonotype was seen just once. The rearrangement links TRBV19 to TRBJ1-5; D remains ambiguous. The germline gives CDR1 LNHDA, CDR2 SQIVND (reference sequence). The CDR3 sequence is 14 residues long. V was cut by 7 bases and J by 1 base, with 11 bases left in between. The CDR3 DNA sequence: TGTGCCAGTACTACAATCATGAGCAATCAGCCCCAGCATTTT. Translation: CASTTIMSNQPQHF.

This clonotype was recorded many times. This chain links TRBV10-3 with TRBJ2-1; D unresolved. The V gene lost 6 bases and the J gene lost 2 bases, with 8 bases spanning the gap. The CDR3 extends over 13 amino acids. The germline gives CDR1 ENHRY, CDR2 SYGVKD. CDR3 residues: CAISGVAYNEQFF. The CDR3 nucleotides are TGTGCCATCAGCGGAGTAGCCTACAATGAGCAGTTCTTC.

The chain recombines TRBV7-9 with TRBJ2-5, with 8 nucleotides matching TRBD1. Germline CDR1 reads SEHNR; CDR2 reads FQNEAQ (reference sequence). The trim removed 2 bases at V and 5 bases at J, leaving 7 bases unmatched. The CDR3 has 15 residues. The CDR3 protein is CASSLRTGWVETQYF. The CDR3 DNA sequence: TGTGCCAGCAGCTTACGGACAGGGTGGGTCGAGACCCAGTACTTC.

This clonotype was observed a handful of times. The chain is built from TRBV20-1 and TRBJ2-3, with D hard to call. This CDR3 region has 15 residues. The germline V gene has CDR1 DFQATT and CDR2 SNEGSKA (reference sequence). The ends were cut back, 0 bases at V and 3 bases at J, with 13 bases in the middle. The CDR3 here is CSARDTGSKTDTQYF. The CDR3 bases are TGCAGTGCTAGAGATACCGGGTCGAAGACAGATACGCAGTATTTT.

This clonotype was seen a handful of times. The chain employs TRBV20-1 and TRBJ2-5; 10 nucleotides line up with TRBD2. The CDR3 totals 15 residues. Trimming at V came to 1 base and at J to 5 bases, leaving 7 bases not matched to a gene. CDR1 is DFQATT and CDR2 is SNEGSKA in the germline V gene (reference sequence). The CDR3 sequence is CSARVSGLAAETQYF. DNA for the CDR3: TGCAGTGCTAGAGTTTCCGGACTAGCGGCCGAGACCCAGTACTTC.

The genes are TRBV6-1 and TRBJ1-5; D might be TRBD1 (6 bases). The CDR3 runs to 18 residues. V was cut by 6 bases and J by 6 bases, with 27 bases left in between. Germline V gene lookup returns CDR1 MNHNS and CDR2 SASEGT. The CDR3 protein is CASSQVGAGASGGQPQHF. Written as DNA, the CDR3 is TGTGCCAGCAGCCAAGTAGGGGCAGGGGCATCGGGTGGTCAGCCCCAGCATTTT.

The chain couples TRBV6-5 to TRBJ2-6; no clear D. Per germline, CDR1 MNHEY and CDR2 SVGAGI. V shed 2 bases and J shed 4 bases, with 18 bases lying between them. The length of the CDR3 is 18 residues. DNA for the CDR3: TGTGCCAGCAGTTACACCCAGGCCTCTCGGGCCGGGGCCAACGTCCTGACTTTC. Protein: CASSYTQASRAGANVLTF.

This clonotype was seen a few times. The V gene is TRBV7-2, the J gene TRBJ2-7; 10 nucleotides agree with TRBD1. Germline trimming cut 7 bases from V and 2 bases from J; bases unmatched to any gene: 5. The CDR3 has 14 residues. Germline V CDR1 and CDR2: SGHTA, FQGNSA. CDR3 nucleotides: TGTGCCAGCACGGGGACAGGGGTACCCTACGAGCAGTACTTC. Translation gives CASTGTGVPYEQYF.

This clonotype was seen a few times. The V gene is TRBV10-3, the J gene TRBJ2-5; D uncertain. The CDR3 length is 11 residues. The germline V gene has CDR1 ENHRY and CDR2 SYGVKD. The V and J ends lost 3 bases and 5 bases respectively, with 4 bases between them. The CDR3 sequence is CAISDGETQYF. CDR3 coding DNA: TGTGCCATCAGTGATGGTGAGACCCAGTACTTC.

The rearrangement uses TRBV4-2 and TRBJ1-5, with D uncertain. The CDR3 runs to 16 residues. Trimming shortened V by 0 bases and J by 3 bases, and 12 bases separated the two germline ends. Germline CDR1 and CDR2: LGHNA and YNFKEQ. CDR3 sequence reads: CASSQEARLSNQPQHF. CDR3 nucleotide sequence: TGTGCCAGCAGCCAAGAAGCGAGGCTTTCCAATCAGCCCCAGCATTTT.

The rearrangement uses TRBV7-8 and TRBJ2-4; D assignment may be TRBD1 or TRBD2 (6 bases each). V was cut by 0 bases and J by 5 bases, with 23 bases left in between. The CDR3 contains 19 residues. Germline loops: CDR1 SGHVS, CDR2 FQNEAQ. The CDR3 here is CASSLARLGGRSRQNIQYF. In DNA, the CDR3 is TGTGCCAGCAGCTTAGCGCGATTGGGGGGCAGGAGTAGGCAAAACATTCAGTACTTC.

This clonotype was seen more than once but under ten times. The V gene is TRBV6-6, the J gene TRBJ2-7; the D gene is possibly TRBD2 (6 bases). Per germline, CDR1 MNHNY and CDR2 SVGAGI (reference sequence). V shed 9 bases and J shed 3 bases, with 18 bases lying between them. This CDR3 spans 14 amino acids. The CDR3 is CASGLGGRNYEQYF. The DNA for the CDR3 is TGTGCCAGTGGATTGGGGGGACGGAACTACGAGCAGTACTTC.

In DNA form, the CDR3 reads TGTGCCAGCAGCTTCAGGACAGGGGATAAGGAAAAACTGTTTTTT. It encodes CASSFRTGDKEKLFF. The chain combines TRBV3-1 with TRBJ1-4; TRBD1 aligns across 9 bases. CDR1 and CDR2 from the germline V gene are LGHDT and YNNKEL (reference sequence). J was trimmed by 8 bases and V by 5 bases; bases with no gene match: 9. This CDR3 is built from 15 residues.

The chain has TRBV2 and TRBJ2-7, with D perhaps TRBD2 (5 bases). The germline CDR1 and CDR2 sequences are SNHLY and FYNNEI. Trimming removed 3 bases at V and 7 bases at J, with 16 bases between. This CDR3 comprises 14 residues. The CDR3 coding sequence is TGTGCCAGCAGTGATCTCGGCGTCGGGGAGGAGCAGTACTTC. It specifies CASSDLGVGEEQYF.

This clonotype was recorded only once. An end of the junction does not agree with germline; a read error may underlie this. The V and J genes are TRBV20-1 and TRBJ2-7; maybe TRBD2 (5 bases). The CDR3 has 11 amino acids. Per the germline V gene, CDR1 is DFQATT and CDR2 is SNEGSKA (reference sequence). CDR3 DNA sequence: TGCAGTGCTAGTTACGGAAGCTTAGGGAGCTTC. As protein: CSASYGSLGSF.